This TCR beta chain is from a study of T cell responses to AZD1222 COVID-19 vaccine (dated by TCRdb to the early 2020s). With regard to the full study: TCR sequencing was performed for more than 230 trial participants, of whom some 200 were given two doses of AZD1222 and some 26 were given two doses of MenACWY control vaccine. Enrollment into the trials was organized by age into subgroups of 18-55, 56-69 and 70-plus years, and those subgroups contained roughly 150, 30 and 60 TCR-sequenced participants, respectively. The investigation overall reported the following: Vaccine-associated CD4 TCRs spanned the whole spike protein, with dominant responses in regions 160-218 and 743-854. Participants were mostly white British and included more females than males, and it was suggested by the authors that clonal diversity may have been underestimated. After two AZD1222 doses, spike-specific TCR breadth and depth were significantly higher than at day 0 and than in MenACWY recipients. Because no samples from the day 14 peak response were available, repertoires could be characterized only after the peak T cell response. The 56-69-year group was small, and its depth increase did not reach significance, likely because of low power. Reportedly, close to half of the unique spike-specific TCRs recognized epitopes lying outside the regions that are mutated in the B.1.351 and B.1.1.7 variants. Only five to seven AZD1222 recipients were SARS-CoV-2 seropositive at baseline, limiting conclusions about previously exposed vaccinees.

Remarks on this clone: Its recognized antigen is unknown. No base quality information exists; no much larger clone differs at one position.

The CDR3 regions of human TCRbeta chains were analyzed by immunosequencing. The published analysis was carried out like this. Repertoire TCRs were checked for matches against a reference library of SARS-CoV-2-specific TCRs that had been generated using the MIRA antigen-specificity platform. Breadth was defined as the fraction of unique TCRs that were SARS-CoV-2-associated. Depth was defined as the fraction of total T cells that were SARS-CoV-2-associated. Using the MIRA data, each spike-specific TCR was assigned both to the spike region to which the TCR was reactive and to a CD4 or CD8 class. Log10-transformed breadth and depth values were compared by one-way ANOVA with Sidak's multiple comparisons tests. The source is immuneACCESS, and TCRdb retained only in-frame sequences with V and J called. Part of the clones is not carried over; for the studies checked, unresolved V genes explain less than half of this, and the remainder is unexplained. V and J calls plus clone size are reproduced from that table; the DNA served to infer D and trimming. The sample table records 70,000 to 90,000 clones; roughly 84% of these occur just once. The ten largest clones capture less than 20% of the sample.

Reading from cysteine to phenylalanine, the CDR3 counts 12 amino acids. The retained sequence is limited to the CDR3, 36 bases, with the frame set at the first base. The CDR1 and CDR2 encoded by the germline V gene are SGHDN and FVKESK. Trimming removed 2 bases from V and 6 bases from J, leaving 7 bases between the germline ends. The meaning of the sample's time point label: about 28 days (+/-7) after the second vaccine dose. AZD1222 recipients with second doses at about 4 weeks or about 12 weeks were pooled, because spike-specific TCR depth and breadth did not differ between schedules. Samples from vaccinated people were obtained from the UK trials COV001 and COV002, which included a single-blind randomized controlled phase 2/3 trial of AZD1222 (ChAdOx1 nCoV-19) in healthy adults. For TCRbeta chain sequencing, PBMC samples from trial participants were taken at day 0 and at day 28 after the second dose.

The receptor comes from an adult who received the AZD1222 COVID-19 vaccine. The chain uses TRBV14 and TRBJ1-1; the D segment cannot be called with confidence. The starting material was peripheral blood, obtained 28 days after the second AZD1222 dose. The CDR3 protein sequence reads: CASSQSPSEAFF. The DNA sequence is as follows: TGTGCCAGCAGCCAATCCCCGTCTGAAGCTTTCTTT. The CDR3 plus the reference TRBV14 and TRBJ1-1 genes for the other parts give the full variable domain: EAGVTQFPSHSVIEKGQTVTLRCDPISGHDNLYWYRRVMGKEIKFLLHFVKESKQDESGMPNNRFLAERTGGTYSTLKVQPAELEDSGVYFCASSQSPSEAFFGQGTRLTVV.